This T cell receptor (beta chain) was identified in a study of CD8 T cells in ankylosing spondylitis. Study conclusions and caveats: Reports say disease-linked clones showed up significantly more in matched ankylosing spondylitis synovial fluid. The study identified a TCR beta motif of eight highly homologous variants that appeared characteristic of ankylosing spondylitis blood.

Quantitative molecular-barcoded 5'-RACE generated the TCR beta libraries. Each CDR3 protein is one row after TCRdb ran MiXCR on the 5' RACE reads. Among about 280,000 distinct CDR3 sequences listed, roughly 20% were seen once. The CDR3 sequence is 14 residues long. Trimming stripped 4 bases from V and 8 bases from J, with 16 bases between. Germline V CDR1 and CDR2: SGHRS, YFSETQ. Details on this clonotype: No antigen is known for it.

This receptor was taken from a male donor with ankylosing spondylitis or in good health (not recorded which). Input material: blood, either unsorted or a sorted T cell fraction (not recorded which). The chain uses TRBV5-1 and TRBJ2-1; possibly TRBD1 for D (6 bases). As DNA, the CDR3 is TGCGCCAGCAGCCGGGACACGTCGGTCGATGAGCAGTTCTTC. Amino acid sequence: CASSRDTSVDEQFF. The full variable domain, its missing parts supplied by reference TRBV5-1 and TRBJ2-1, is KAGVTQTPRYLIKTRGQQVTLSCSPISGHRSVSWYQQTPGQGLQFLFEYFSETQRNKGNFPGRFSGRQFSNSRSEMNVSTLELGDSALYLCASSRDTSVDEQFFGPGTRLTVL.